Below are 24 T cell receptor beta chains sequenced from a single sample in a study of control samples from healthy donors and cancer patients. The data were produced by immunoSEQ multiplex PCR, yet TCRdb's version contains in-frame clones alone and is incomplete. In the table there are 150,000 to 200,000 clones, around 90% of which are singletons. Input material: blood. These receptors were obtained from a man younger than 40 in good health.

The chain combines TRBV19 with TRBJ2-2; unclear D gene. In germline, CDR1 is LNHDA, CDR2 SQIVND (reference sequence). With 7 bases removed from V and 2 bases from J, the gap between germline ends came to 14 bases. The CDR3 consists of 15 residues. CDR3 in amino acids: CASKRGRLNTGELFF. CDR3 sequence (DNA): TGTGCCAGTAAAAGAGGAAGGCTTAACACCGGGGAGCTGTTTTTT.

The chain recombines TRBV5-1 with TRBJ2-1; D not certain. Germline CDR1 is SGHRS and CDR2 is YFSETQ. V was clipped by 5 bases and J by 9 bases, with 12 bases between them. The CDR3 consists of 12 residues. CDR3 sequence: CASRPQNFEQFF. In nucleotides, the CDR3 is TGCGCCAGCAGACCCCAAAACTTTGAGCAGTTCTTC. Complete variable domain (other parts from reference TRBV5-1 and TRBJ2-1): KAGVTQTPRYLIKTRGQQVTLSCSPISGHRSVSWYQQTPGQGLQFLFEYFSETQRNKGNFPGRFSGRQFSNSRSEMNVSTLELGDSALYLCASRPQNFEQFFGPGTRLTVL.

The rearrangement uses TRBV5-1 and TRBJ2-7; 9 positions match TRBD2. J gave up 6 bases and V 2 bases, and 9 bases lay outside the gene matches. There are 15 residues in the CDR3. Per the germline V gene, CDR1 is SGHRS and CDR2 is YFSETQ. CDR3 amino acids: CASSFGSAGGREQYF. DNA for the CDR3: TGCGCCAGCAGCTTCGGTTCTGCGGGAGGGCGCGAGCAGTACTTC. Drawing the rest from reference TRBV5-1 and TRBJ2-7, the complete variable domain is KAGVTQTPRYLIKTRGQQVTLSCSPISGHRSVSWYQQTPGQGLQFLFEYFSETQRNKGNFPGRFSGRQFSNSRSEMNVSTLELGDSALYLCASSFGSAGGREQYFGPGTRLTVT.

The CDR3 region is CASSPRLAGNTGELFF. In nucleotides, the CDR3 is TGCGCCAGCAGCCCGAGACTAGCGGGAAACACCGGGGAGCTGTTTTTT. V and J are TRBV5-1 and TRBJ2-2; 11 positions agree with TRBD2. The CDR3 runs 16 residues. Germline lookup yields CDR1 SGHRS and CDR2 YFSETQ. With V trimmed by 4 bases and J by 2 bases, 4 bases remained unmatched.

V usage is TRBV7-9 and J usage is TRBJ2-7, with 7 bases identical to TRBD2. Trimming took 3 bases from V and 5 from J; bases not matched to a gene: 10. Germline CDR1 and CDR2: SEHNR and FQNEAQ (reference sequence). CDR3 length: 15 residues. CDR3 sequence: CASSLGGAGIHEQYF. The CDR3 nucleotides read TGTGCCAGCAGCTTGGGAGGGGCAGGGATCCACGAGCAGTACTTC.

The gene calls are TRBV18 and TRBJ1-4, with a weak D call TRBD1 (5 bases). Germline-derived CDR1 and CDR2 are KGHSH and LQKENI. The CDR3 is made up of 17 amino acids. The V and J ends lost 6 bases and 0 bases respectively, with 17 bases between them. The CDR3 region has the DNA TGTGCCAGCTCTGTACAGGCACCTACTACAACTAATGAAAAACTGTTTTTT. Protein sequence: CASSVQAPTTTNEKLFF.

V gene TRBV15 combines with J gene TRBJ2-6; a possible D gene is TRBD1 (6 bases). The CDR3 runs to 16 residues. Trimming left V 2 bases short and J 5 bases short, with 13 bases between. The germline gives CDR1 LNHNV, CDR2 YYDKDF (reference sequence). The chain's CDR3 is CATSRQGRGRANVLTF. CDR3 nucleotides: TGTGCCACCAGCAGACAGGGCAGGGGTAGGGCCAACGTCCTGACTTTC.

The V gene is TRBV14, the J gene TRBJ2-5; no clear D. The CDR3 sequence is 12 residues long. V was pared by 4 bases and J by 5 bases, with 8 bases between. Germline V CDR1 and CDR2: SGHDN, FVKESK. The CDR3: CASSLLGETQYF. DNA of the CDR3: TGTGCCAGCAGCCTCTTGGGGGAGACCCAGTACTTC.

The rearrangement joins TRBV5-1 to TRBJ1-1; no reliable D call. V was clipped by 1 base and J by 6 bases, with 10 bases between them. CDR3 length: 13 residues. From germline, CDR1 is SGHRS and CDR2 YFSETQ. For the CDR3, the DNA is TGCGCCAGCAGCTTGAACCCCTCCGCTGAAGCTTTCTTT. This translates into CASSLNPSAEAFF.

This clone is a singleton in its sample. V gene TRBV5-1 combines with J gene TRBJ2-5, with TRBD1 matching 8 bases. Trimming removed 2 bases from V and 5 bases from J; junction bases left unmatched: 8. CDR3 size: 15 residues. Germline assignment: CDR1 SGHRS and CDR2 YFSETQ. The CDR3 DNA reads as TGCGCCAGCAGCTTCGGACAGGGAGGAGGCGAGACCCAGTACTTC. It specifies CASSFGQGGGETQYF.

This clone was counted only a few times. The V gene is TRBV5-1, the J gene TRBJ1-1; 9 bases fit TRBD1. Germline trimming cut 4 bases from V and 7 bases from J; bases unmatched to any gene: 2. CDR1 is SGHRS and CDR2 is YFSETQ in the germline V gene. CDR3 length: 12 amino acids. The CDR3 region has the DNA TGCGCCAGCAGCCTGGACAGGGGTGAAGCTTTCTTT. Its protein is CASSLDRGEAFF.

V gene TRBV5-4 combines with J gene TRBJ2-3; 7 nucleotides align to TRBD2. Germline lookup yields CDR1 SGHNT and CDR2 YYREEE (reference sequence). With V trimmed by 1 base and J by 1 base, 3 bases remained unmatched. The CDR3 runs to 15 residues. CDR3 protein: CASSLPSGGTDTQYF. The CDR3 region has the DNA TGTGCCAGCAGCTTGCCCAGCGGGGGCACAGATACGCAGTATTTT. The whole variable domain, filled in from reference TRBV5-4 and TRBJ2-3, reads ETGVTQSPTHLIKTRGQQVTLRCSSQSGHNTVSWYQQALGQGPQFIFQYYREEENGRGNFPPRFSGLQFPNYSSELNVNALELDDSALYLCASSLPSGGTDTQYFGPGTRLTVL.

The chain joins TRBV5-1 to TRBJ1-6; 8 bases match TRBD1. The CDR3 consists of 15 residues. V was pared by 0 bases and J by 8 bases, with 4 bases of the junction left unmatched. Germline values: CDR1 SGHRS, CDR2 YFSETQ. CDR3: CASSLEGQDYSPLHF. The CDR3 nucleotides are TGCGCCAGCAGCTTGGAGGGACAGGATTATTCACCCCTCCACTTT.

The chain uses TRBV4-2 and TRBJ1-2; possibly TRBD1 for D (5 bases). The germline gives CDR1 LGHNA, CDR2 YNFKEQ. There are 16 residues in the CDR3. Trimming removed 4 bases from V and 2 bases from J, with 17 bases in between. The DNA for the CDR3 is TGTGCCAGCAGCCTGGTAAGACAGATCAGCAACTATGGCTACACCTTC. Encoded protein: CASSLVRQISNYGYTF.

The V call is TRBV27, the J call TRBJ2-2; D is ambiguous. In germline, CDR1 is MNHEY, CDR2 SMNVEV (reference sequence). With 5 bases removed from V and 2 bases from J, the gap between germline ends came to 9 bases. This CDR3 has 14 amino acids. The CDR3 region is CASSLLGNTGELFF. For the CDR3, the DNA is TGTGCCAGCAGTCTACTCGGAAACACCGGGGAGCTGTTTTTT.

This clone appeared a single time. The chain's CDR3 is CASSQLAGGPGELFF. CDR3 nucleotide sequence: TGTGCCAGCAGCCAACTAGCGGGAGGGCCCGGGGAGCTGTTTTTT. The V gene is TRBV3-1 (or the pseudogene TRBV3-2), the J gene TRBJ2-2; 12 bases are shared with TRBD2. The CDR3 is made up of 15 amino acids. The germline V gene encodes CDR1 LGHDT and CDR2 YNNKEL (reference sequence). With V trimmed by 2 bases and J by 6 bases, 1 base remained unmatched.

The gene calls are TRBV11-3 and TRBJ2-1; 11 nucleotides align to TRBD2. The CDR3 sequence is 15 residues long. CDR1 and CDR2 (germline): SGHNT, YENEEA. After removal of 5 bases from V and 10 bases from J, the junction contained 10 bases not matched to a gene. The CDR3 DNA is TGTGCCAGCAGCCCCCGGACTAGCGGGTTAGGAGAGCAGTTCTTC. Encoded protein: CASSPRTSGLGEQFF.

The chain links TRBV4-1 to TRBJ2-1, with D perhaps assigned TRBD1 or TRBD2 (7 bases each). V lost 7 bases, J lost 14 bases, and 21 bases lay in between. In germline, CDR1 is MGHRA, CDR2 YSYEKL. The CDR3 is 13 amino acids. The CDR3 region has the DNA TGCGCCAGCACCCCCACCGGCAGGGGGGGTAAGTTCTTC. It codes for CASTPTGRGGKFF.

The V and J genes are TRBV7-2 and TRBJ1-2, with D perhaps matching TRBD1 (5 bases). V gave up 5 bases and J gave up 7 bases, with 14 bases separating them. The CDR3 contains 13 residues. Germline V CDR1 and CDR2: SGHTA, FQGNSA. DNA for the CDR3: TGTGCCAGCAGCCAACTGGTCGGGGGTGGCTACACCTTC. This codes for CASSQLVGGGYTF.

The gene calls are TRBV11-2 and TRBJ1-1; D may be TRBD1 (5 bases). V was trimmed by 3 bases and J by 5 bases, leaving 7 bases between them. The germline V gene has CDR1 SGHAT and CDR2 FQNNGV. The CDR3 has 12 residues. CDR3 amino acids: CASSFQGTEAFF. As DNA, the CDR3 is TGTGCCAGCAGCTTCCAGGGAACTGAAGCTTTCTTT.

Here the CDR3 DNA reads TGTGCCACCAGCTCAACGACTCTTCAGGGGAGTGCAACTAATGAAAAACTGTTTTTT. Its translation: CATSSTTLQGSATNEKLFF. V and J are TRBV15 and TRBJ1-4, with a weak D call TRBD1 (6 bases). Trimming took off 5 bases at V and 0 bases at J, with 22 bases between the two ends. In germline, CDR1 is LNHNV, CDR2 YYDKDF (reference sequence). The CDR3 length is 19 residues.

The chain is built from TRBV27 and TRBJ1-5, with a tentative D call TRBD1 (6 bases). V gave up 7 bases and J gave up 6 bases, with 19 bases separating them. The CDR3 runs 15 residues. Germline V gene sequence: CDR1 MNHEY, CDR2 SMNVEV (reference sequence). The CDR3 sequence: CASTTRRDMGQPQHF. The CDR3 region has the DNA TGTGCCAGCACCACTCGCCGGGACATGGGTCAGCCCCAGCATTTT.

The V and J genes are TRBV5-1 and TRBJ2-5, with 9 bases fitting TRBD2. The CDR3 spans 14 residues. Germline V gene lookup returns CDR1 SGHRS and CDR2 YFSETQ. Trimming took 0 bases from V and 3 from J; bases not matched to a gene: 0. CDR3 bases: TGCGCCAGCAGCTTGGAGCGGGAGGAAGAGACCCAGTACTTC. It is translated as CASSLEREEETQYF.

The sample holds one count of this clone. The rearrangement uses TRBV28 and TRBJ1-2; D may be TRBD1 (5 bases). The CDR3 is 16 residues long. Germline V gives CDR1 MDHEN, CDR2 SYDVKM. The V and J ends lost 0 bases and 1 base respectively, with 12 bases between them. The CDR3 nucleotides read TGTGCCAGCAGTTTATGGGAGGGGAAACATAACTATGGCTACACCTTC. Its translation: CASSLWEGKHNYGYTF.